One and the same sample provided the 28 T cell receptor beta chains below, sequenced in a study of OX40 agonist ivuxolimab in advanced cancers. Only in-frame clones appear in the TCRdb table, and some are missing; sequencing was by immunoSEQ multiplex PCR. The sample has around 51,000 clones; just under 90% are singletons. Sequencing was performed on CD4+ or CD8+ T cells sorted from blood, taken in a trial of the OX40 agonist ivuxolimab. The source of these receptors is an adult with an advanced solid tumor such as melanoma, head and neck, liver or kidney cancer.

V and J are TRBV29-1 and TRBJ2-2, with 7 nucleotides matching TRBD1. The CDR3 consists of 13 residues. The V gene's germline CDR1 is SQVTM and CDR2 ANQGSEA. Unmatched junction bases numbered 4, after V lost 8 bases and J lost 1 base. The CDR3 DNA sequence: TGCAGCCTCCGGGACAGGAACACCGGGGAGCTGTTTTTT. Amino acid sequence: CSLRDRNTGELFF.

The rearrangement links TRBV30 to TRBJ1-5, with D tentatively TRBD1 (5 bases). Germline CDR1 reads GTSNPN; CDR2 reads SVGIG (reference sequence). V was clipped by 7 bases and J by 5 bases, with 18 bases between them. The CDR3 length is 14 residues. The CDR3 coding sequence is TGTGCCTCGACGGGGCAGGGAGGGTATCAGCCCCAGCATTTT. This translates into CASTGQGGYQPQHF.

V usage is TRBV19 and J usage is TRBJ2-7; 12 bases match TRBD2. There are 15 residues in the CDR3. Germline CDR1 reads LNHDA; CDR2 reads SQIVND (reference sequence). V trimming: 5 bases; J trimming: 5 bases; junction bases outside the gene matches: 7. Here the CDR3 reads CASSRTSGNANEQYF. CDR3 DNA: TGTGCCAGTAGTCGGACTAGCGGGAACGCTAACGAGCAGTACTTC.

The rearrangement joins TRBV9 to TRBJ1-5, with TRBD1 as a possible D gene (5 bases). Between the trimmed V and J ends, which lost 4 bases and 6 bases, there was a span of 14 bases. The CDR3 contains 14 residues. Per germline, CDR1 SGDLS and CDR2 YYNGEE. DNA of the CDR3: TGTGCCAGCAGCCCCCGGGGGTTAGGTCAGCCCCAGCATTTT. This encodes CASSPRGLGQPQHF.

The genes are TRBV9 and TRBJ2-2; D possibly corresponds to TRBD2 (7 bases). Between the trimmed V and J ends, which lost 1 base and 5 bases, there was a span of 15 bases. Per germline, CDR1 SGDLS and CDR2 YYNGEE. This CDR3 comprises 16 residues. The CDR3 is CASSVRGGGETGELFF. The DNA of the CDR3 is TGTGCCAGCAGCGTACGAGGCGGGGGCGAAACCGGGGAGCTGTTTTTT.

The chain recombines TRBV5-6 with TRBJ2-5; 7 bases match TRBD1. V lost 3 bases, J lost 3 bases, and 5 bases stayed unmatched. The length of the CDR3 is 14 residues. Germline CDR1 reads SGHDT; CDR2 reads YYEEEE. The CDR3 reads CASSSPTGKETQYF. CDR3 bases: TGTGCCAGCAGCTCGCCGACAGGGAAAGAGACCCAGTACTTC.

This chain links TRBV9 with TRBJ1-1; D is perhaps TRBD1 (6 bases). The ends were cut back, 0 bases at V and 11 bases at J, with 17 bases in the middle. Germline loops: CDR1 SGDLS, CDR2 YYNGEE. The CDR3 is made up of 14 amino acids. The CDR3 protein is CASSVDEDTTGAFF. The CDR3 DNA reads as TGTGCCAGCAGCGTAGATGAGGACACCACAGGGGCTTTCTTT.

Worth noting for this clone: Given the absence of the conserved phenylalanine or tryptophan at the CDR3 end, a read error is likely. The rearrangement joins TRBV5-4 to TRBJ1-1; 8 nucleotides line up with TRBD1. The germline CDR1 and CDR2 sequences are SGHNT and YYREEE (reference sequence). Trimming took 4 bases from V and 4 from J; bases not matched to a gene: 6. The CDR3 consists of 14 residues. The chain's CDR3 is CASSPGQGFTEAFL. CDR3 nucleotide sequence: TGTGCCAGCAGCCCCGGACAGGGCTTCACTGAAGCTTTCCTT.

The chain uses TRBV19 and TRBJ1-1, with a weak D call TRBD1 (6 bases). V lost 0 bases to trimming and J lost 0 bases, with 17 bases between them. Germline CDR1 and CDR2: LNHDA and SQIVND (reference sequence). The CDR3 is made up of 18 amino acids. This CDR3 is CASSIDSNEAGVNTEAFF. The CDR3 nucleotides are TGTGCCAGTAGTATAGATTCTAACGAAGCAGGGGTGAACACTGAAGCTTTCTTT. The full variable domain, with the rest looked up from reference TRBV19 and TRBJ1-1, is DGGITQSPKYLFRKEGQNVTLSCEQNLNHDAMYWYRQDPGQGLRLIYYSQIVNDFQKGDIAEGYSVSREKKESFPLTVTSAQKNPTAFYLCASSIDSNEAGVNTEAFFGQGTRLTVV.

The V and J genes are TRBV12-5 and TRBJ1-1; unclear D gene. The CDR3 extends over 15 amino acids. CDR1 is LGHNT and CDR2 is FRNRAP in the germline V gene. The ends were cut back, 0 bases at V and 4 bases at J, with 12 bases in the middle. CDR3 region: CASGLVLVSVTEAFF. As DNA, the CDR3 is TGTGCTAGTGGTTTGGTATTGGTCAGCGTCACTGAAGCTTTCTTT.

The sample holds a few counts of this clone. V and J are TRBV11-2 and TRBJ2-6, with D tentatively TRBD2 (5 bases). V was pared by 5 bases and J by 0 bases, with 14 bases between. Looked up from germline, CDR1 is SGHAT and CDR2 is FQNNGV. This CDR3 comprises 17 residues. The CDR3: CASSPPTSGSGANVLTF. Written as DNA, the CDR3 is TGTGCCAGCAGCCCCCCCACGAGCGGCTCTGGGGCCAACGTCCTGACTTTC.

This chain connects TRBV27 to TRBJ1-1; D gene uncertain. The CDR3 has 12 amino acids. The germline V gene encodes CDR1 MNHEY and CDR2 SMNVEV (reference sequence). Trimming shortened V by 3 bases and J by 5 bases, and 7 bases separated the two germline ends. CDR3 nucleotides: TGTGCCAGCAGTTTTTGGGGTACTGAAGCTTTCTTT. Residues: CASSFWGTEAFF.

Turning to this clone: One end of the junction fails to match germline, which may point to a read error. The CDR3 loop is CASSVGGFGSYNEQFF. The CDR3 nucleotides are TGTGCCAGCAGCGTAGGGGGATTTGGCTCCTACAATGAGCAGTTCTTC. The genes are TRBV13 and TRBJ2-1, with D perhaps TRBD1 (6 bases). The CDR3 runs to 16 residues. CDR1 is PRHDT and CDR2 is FYEKMQ in the germline V gene (reference sequence).

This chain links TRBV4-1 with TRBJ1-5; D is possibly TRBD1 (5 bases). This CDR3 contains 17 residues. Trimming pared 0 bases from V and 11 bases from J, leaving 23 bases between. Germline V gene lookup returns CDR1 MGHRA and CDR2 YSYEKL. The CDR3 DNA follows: TGCGCCAGCAGCCAAGATCCGTACGGCGGAGGGGAGATGGCCCAGCATTTT. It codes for CASSQDPYGGGEMAQHF.

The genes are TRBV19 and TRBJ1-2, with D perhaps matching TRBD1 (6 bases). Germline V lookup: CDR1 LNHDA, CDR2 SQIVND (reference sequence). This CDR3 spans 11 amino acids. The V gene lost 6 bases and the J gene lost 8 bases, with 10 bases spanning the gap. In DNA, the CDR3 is TGTGCCAGTAGGAGGGGGGTAGGCTACACCTTC. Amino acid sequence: CASRRGVGYTF. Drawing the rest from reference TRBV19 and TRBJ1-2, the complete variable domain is DGGITQSPKYLFRKEGQNVTLSCEQNLNHDAMYWYRQDPGQGLRLIYYSQIVNDFQKGDIAEGYSVSREKKESFPLTVTSAQKNPTAFYLCASRRGVGYTFGSGTRLTVV.

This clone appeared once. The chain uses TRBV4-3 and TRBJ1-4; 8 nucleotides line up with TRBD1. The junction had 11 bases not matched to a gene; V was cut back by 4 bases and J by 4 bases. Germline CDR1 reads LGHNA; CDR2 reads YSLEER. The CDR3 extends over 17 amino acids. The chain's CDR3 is CASSPDGTGIINEKLFF. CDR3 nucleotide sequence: TGCGCCAGCAGCCCCGACGGGACAGGCATTATTAATGAAAAACTGTTTTTT.

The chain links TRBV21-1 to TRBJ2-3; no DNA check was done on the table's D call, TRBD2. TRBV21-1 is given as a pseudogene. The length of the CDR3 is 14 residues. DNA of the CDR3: TGTGCCAGCCCCGCGCCTAGCGGTCCAGATACGCAGTATTTT. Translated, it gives CASPAPSGPDTQYF.

The DNA for the CDR3 is TGCGCCAGCAGCCAAGACAGGCACTACGAGCAGTACTTC. This encodes CASSQDRHYEQYF. The chain joins TRBV4-3 to TRBJ2-7, with D unclear. The CDR3 covers 13 residues. V was clipped by 0 bases and J by 3 bases, with 6 bases between them. The germline gives CDR1 LGHNA, CDR2 YSLEER.

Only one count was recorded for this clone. The CDR3 bases are TGTGCCTGGTCGACAGGGGGCGTTGAAAAACTGTTTTTT. This gives the protein CAWSTGGVEKLFF. The V and J genes are TRBV30 and TRBJ1-4; TRBD1 aligns across 10 bases. This CDR3 is built from 13 residues. After removal of 5 bases from V and 7 bases from J, the junction contained 4 bases not matched to a gene. The germline gives CDR1 GTSNPN, CDR2 SVGIG (reference sequence).

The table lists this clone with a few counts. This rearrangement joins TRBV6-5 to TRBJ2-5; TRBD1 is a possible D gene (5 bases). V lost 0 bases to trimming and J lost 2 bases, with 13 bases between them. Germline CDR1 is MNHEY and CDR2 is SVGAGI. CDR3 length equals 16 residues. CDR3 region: CASSYSPGRAQETQYF. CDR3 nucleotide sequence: TGTGCCAGCAGTTACTCCCCCGGCAGGGCGCAAGAGACCCAGTACTTC.

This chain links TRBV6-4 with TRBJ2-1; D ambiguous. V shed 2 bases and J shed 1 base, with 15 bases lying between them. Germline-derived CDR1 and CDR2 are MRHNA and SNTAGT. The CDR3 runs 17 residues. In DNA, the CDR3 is TGTGCCAGCAGTGACCATGATTCCGCCTCGTCCTACAATGAGCAGTTCTTC. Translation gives CASSDHDSASSYNEQFF.

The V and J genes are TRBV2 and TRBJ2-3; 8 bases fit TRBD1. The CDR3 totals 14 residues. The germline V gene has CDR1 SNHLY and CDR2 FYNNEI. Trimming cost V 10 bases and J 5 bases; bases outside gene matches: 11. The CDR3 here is CAILGGQGRDTQYF. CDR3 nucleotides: TGTGCCATTCTCGGAGGACAGGGTCGAGATACGCAGTATTTT.

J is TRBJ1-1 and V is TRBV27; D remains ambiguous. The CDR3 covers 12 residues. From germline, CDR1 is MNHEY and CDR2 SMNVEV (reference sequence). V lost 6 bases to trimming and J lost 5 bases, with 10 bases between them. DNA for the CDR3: TGTGCCAGCAGCTCCGCGGGGACTGAAGCTTTCTTT. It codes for CASSSAGTEAFF.

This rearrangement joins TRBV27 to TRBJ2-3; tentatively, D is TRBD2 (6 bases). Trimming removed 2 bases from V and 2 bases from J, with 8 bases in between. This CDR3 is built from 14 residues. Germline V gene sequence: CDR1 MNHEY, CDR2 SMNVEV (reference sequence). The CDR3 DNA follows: TGTGCCAGCAGTTTAGGAGGGGCCACAGATACGCAGTATTTT. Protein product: CASSLGGATDTQYF.

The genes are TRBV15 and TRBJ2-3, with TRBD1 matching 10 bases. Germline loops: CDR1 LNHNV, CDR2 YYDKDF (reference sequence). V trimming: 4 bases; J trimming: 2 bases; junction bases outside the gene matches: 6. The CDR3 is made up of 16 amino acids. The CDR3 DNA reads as TGTGCCACCAGCAAGGGACAGGGGTTGAACACAGATACGCAGTATTTT. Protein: CATSKGQGLNTDTQYF.

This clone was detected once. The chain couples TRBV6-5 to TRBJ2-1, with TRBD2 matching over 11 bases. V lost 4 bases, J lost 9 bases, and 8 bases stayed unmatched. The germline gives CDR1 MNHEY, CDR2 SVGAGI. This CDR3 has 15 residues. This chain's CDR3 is CASSLTSGKVSEQFF. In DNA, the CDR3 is TGTGCCAGCAGTTTGACTAGCGGGAAGGTTAGTGAGCAGTTCTTC.

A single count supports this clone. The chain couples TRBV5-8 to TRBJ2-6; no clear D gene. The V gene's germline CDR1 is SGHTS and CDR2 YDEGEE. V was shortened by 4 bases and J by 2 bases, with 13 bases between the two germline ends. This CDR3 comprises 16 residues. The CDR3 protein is CASSQDLTTGANVLTF. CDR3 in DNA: TGTGCCAGCAGCCAAGATCTCACAACTGGGGCCAACGTCCTGACTTTC.

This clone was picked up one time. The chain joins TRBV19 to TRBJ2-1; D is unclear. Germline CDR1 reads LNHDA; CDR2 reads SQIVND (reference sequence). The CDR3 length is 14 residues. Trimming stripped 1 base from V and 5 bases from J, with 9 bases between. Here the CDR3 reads CASSIGTTDNEQFF. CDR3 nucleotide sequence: TGTGCCAGTAGTATAGGGACGACGGACAATGAGCAGTTCTTC.